This entry lists 24 T cell receptor beta chains sequenced from one sample in a study of blood T cell repertoires in COVID-19. Sequenced by immunoSEQ multiplex PCR; TCRdb stores in-frame clones only, minus some. Of over 300,000 clones listed, about 89% are singletons. Input material: peripheral blood. These receptors all stem from a man aged 40-55 years with acute or convalescent COVID-19.

The chain joins TRBV10-3 to TRBJ2-7, with a tentative D call TRBD2 (5 bases). CDR3 length: 12 amino acids. Germline CDR1 is ENHRY and CDR2 is SYGVKD. V was pared by 10 bases and J by 1 base, with 11 bases between. As DNA, the CDR3 is TGTGCCACCGAGGGTGGGTCCTACGAGCAGTACTTC. As protein: CATEGGSYEQYF.

The chain is built from TRBV3-1 (or the pseudogene TRBV3-2) and TRBJ1-1; TRBD1 agrees at 10 bases. Trimming removed 7 bases from V and 5 bases from J; junction bases left unmatched: 16. There are 17 residues in the CDR3. CDR1 LGHDT and CDR2 YNNKEL come from the germline V gene (reference sequence). The CDR3, as DNA: TGTGCCAGCACCATTCGACAGGGGGCTCTTCGACGGACTGAAGCTTTCTTT. This translates into CASTIRQGALRRTEAFF.

The CDR3 region has the DNA TGTGCCACCAGCCCACGGCAGGGAGGAGATGGCTACACCTTC. Protein sequence: CATSPRQGGDGYTF. The chain has TRBV15 and TRBJ1-2, with a weak D call TRBD1 (5 bases). This CDR3 contains 14 residues. Between the trimmed V and J ends, which lost 5 bases and 6 bases, there was a span of 16 bases. Germline V lookup: CDR1 LNHNV, CDR2 YYDKDF (reference sequence).

Here the CDR3 DNA reads TGTGCCAGCAGTGAAGCGGCGGGGTGGGTGGCCACCGGGGAGCTGTTTTTT. Residues: CASSEAAGWVATGELFF. The chain links TRBV6-1 to TRBJ2-2, with TRBD2 as a possible D gene (6 bases). Germline CDR1 reads MNHNS; CDR2 reads SASEGT. Trimming took off 0 bases at V and 4 bases at J, with 15 bases between the two ends. The CDR3 has 17 residues.

The CDR3 DNA sequence: TGTGCCAGCAGCCCTCCAGGTACCGTACCTGAAGCTTTCTTT. Translating gives CASSPPGTVPEAFF. J is TRBJ1-1 and V is TRBV7-8; D gene unclear. The CDR3 covers 14 residues. The V end was cut by 5 bases, the J end by 6 bases, with 16 bases between. CDR1 and CDR2 from the germline V gene are SGHVS and FQNEAQ.

Here the CDR3 reads CASSLGLASRSEQFF. The CDR3 nucleotides read TGTGCCAGCAGCTTAGGGTTAGCCAGCCGAAGTGAGCAGTTCTTC. The chain carries TRBV11-2 and TRBJ2-1; D not resolved. Per the germline V gene, CDR1 is SGHAT and CDR2 is FQNNGV. The CDR3 runs to 15 residues. The V end was cut by 1 base, the J end by 9 bases, with 16 bases between.

CDR3 sequence reads: CASSLGWGQGPYNSPLHF. The CDR3 DNA is TGTGCCAGCAGCTTGGGTTGGGGACAGGGGCCGTATAATTCACCCCTCCACTTT. The chain joins TRBV7-2 to TRBJ1-6; 10 positions agree with TRBD1. The CDR3 length is 18 residues. V was clipped by 3 bases and J by 4 bases; unmatched bases: 9. Germline V gene data show CDR1 as SGHTA and CDR2 as FQGNSA.

This clone was recorded a few times. The chain couples TRBV4-1 to TRBJ1-2; no definite D call. Trimming stripped 4 bases from V and 2 bases from J, with 11 bases between. There are 14 residues in the CDR3. Per germline, CDR1 MGHRA and CDR2 YSYEKL. Here the CDR3 DNA reads TGCGCCAGCAGCCGGGCGGGTTGGAACTATGGCTACACCTTC. The encoded protein is CASSRAGWNYGYTF.

This clone was counted once. V is TRBV29-1 and J is TRBJ2-7; a possible D gene is TRBD1 (5 bases). Germline lookup yields CDR1 SQVTM and CDR2 ANQGSEA. The V end was cut by 1 base, the J end by 1 base, with 8 bases between. The CDR3 totals 13 residues. The CDR3 DNA reads TGCAGCGTTGAAGTACAGGAGTCCTACGAGCAGTACTTC. It yields the protein CSVEVQESYEQYF.

The chain couples TRBV27 to TRBJ1-5; the match to TRBD1 covers 12 bases. The CDR3 length is 19 residues. Per germline, CDR1 MNHEY and CDR2 SMNVEV (reference sequence). The junction had 17 bases not matched to a gene; V was cut back by 5 bases and J by 6 bases. In nucleotides, the CDR3 is TGTGCCAGCAGTCCAACCGGGACAGGGGGCGCATTCATGGGTCAGCCCCAGCATTTT. It specifies CASSPTGTGGAFMGQPQHF.

This clone was detected once. At one end the junction does not follow the germline gene, possibly because of a read error. The chain has TRBV30 and TRBJ1-6; a weak D match, TRBD1 (6 bases). The germline gives CDR1 GTSNPN, CDR2 SVGIG (reference sequence). CDR3 length: 12 residues. The DNA for the CDR3 is TGTGCCGGGAGGGGGGGAAGTTCACCCCTCCACTTT. Its protein is CAGRGGSSPLHF.

The chain joins TRBV19 to TRBJ1-5; perhaps TRBD1 as D (5 bases). The CDR3 consists of 15 residues. Trimming took 1 base from V and 3 from J, leaving 10 bases between them. Germline values: CDR1 LNHDA, CDR2 SQIVND (reference sequence). The CDR3 sequence: CASSIGQGPNQPQHF. CDR3 bases: TGTGCCAGTAGTATAGGGCAGGGCCCCAATCAGCCCCAGCATTTT.

This clone was seen ten or more times. CDR3 region: CASSMGQMNYGYTF. CDR3 DNA: TGTGCCAGCAGCATGGGACAGATGAACTATGGCTACACCTTC. The V gene is TRBV5-4, the J gene TRBJ1-2, with 7 bases fitting TRBD1. The CDR3 runs to 14 residues. Germline V gene lookup returns CDR1 SGHNT and CDR2 YYREEE (reference sequence). V gave up 4 bases and J gave up 2 bases; unmatched junction bases: 5.

This chain joins TRBV7-8 and TRBJ1-4, with TRBD1 matching over 9 bases. Germline V CDR1 and CDR2: SGHVS, FQNEAQ. J was trimmed by 5 bases and V by 3 bases; bases with no gene match: 4. This CDR3 comprises 15 residues. For the CDR3, the DNA is TGTGCCAGCAGCTTGGCCGGGACAGGGAATGAAAAACTGTTTTTT. Residues: CASSLAGTGNEKLFF. The whole variable domain, remainder taken from reference TRBV7-8 and TRBJ1-4, is GAGVSQSPRYKVAKRGQDVALRCDPISGHVSLFWYQQALGQGPEFLTYFQNEAQLDKSGLPSDRFFAERPEGSVSTLKIQRTQQEDSAVYLCASSLAGTGNEKLFFGSGTQLSVL.

V gene TRBV12-3 or TRBV12-4 combines with J gene TRBJ1-1; no firm D call. The CDR3 sequence is 13 residues long. Trimming left V 5 bases short and J 0 bases short, with 7 bases between. The CDR3 is CASSPTLNTEAFF. The CDR3 coding sequence is TGTGCCAGCAGTCCAACACTGAACACTGAAGCTTTCTTT.

The chain joins TRBV29-1 to TRBJ2-7, with 7 bases lining up with TRBD2. This CDR3 is 15 amino acids long. The V gene end was trimmed by 1 base and the J gene end by 3 bases; junction bases not matched to a gene: 9. The V gene's germline CDR1 is SQVTM and CDR2 ANQGSEA. CDR3 in amino acids: CSVEGSGRGDYEQYF. The CDR3 nucleotides are TGCAGCGTTGAAGGATCGGGTCGGGGGGACTACGAGCAGTACTTC.

The J gene is TRBJ2-7, the V gene TRBV27, with TRBD1 matching over 10 bases. V lost 5 bases and J lost 6; bases outside the gene matches: 10. Germline V CDR1 and CDR2: MNHEY, SMNVEV (reference sequence). This CDR3 is built from 15 residues. The CDR3 DNA reads as TGTGCCAGCAGTGGGGAGGGGACAGGGGCTCTCGAGCAGTACTTC. It encodes CASSGEGTGALEQYF.

DNA of the CDR3: TGTGCCAGCAGCCCAGGCTTACACCGCACAGATACGCAGTATTTT. Translating it yields CASSPGLHRTDTQYF. The chain joins TRBV9 to TRBJ2-3; D not resolved. Per the germline V gene, CDR1 is SGDLS and CDR2 is YYNGEE. The V end was cut by 4 bases, the J end by 1 base, with 13 bases between. The CDR3 covers 15 residues.

The CDR3 region is CAISEDRQRYEQYF. CDR3 coding DNA: TGTGCCATCAGTGAGGACAGGCAGCGGTACGAGCAGTACTTC. This rearrangement joins TRBV10-3 to TRBJ2-7, with D possibly being TRBD1 (6 bases). The CDR3 loop spans 14 amino acids. The V gene lost 2 bases and the J gene lost 4 bases, with 12 bases spanning the gap. Looked up from germline, CDR1 is ENHRY and CDR2 is SYGVKD.

The chain uses TRBV6-5 and TRBJ1-2; weak D call: TRBD1 (5 bases). Germline V gene lookup returns CDR1 MNHEY and CDR2 SVGAGI. V lost 5 bases to trimming and J lost 4 bases, with 8 bases between them. This CDR3 has 12 residues. The DNA of the CDR3 is TGTGCCAGCAGTCCCGGGGGCTATGGCTACACCTTC. Protein sequence: CASSPGGYGYTF.

This clone was seen a handful of times. The chain joins TRBV7-6 to TRBJ2-3, with 7 bases that match TRBD2. The germline V gene encodes CDR1 SGHVS and CDR2 FNYEAQ. The CDR3 is 17 amino acids. Losses at the gene ends were 6 bases for V and 2 bases for J; bases not matched to a gene: 14. In nucleotides, the CDR3 is TGTGCCAGCAGTCGAGCCCACAGCGGGGACCCCACAGATACGCAGTATTTT. It yields the protein CASSRAHSGDPTDTQYF.

The V gene is TRBV5-5, the J gene TRBJ2-7, with 16 bases identical to TRBD2. V shed 4 bases, J shed 5 bases, and the junction held 6 bases outside the gene matches. This CDR3 spans 16 amino acids. Germline assignment: CDR1 SGHKS and CDR2 YYEKEE (reference sequence). CDR3 coding DNA: TGTGCCAGCAGCCGGGGACTAGCGGGAGGGTACCACGAGCAGTACTTC. Protein sequence: CASSRGLAGGYHEQYF. Full variable domain (rest looked up from reference TRBV5-5 and TRBJ2-7): DAGVTQSPTHLIKTRGQQVTLRCSPISGHKSVSWYQQVLGQGPQFIFQYYEKEERGRGNFPDRFSARQFPNYSSELNVNALLLGDSALYLCASSRGLAGGYHEQYFGPGTRLTVT.

The V call is TRBV5-8, the J call TRBJ1-2; the D gene is possibly TRBD1 (5 bases). This CDR3 region has 14 residues. Germline CDR1 SGHTS, CDR2 YDEGEE. V lost 2 bases and J 8 bases, leaving 16 bases between the germline ends. The CDR3 DNA reads TGTGCCAGCAGCTTAATCGGCAGGGAAGGCGGCTACACCTTC. Translated: CASSLIGREGGYTF.

This clone was counted a few times. The gene calls are TRBV7-9 and TRBJ2-7, with D maybe TRBD1 (5 bases). Between the trimmed V and J ends, which lost 3 bases and 1 base, there was a span of 13 bases. Germline V gene data show CDR1 as SEHNR and CDR2 as FQNEAQ (reference sequence). The CDR3 contains 15 residues. CDR3 in DNA: TGTGCCAGCAGCTTTGGGGCAGTTGGGTCCTACGAGCAGTACTTC. It specifies CASSFGAVGSYEQYF.